These 19 T cell receptor beta chains share one sample of origin, sequenced in a study of shared clonotypes between healthy human individuals. Assay used: immunoSEQ multiplex PCR; TCRdb lists only in-frame clones, some missing. The table has 2 million to 2.5 million clones, about 92% seen once. CD45RO-negative cells were positively selected for CCR7, leaving out terminally differentiated effector memory CD45RA+ cells. The specimen was naive CD8+ T cells from PBMCs. The receptors stem from a man between 18 and 29 years old in good health. Some clones in this sample may be carry-over from other donors' samples.

J is TRBJ2-5 and V is TRBV27; the D gene is possibly TRBD1 (6 bases). The germline gives CDR1 MNHEY, CDR2 SMNVEV (reference sequence). The CDR3 runs 16 residues. V was trimmed by 0 bases and J by 5 bases, leaving 16 bases between them. The CDR3 DNA sequence: TGTGCCAGCAGTTTATCGATCAGGGGCCGGTGGGAGACCCAGTACTTC. Its protein product is CASSLSIRGRWETQYF.

V and J are TRBV6-6 and TRBJ1-2; tentative D call: TRBD1 (5 bases). The CDR3 spans 13 residues. CDR1 MNHNY and CDR2 SVGAGI come from the germline V gene (reference sequence). V shed 4 bases and J shed 4 bases, with 10 bases lying between them. The DNA of the CDR3 is TGTGCCAGCAGTTTTGAGGGGACCTATGGCTACACCTTC. Protein sequence: CASSFEGTYGYTF.

The rearrangement joins TRBV4-3 to TRBJ2-1, with D hard to call. V was trimmed by 4 bases and J by 3 bases, leaving 16 bases between them. The CDR3 has 16 amino acids. Germline assignment: CDR1 LGHNA and CDR2 YSLEER. In nucleotides, the CDR3 is TGCGCCAGCAGCCTCTCTCGAGGACCCTACTACAATGAGCAGTTCTTC. This sequence encodes CASSLSRGPYYNEQFF.

This chain links TRBV27 with TRBJ2-1, with 8 nucleotides matching TRBD1. CDR3 length: 14 amino acids. Germline CDR1 reads MNHEY; CDR2 reads SMNVEV (reference sequence). V shed 5 bases and J 4 bases; nucleotides not matched to a gene: 4. The CDR3 DNA follows: TGTGCCAGCAGTATCGACAGGGGTTACAATGAGCAGTTCTTC. Its translation: CASSIDRGYNEQFF.

V is TRBV6-6 and J is TRBJ2-5; 8 positions match TRBD1. The trim removed 6 bases at V and 5 bases at J, leaving 8 bases unmatched. Germline CDR1 and CDR2: MNHNY and SVGAGI (reference sequence). The CDR3 has 14 amino acids. DNA of the CDR3: TGTGCCAGCAGAGTACAGGGGGTATTTGAGACCCAGTACTTC. Amino acid sequence: CASRVQGVFETQYF.

The CDR3 here is CASSLLGPQQYF. For the CDR3, the DNA is TGTGCCAGCAGCCTACTAGGGCCTCAGCAGTACTTC. The rearrangement links TRBV11-2 to TRBJ2-7; D perhaps matches TRBD2 (5 bases). The CDR3 totals 12 residues. Trimming removed 5 bases at V and 8 bases at J, with 13 bases between. Germline CDR1 is SGHAT and CDR2 is FQNNGV. Full variable domain (missing parts from reference TRBV11-2 and TRBJ2-7): EAGVAQSPRYKIIEKRQSVAFWCNPISGHATLYWYQQILGQGPKLLIQFQNNGVVDDSQLPKDRFSAERLKGVDSTLKIQPAKLEDSAVYLCASSLLGPQQYFGPGTRLTVT.

CDR3 protein: CASSPRPRSNQPQHF. The DNA of the CDR3 is TGTGCCAGCTCCCCCAGACCTAGGAGCAATCAGCCCCAGCATTTT. The chain employs TRBV18 and TRBJ1-5; unclear D gene. The germline gives CDR1 KGHSH, CDR2 LQKENI. The CDR3 length is 15 residues. V lost 6 bases to trimming and J lost 1 base, with 13 bases between them.

The rearrangement links TRBV28 to TRBJ2-7; 9 positions match TRBD1. The V and J ends lost 6 bases and 0 bases, in that order; junction bases with no gene match: 6. Germline lookup yields CDR1 MDHEN and CDR2 SYDVKM. CDR3 size: 15 residues. CDR3: CASSRGQGISYEQYF. Written as DNA, the CDR3 is TGTGCCAGCAGCCGGGGACAGGGAATCTCCTACGAGCAGTACTTC.

Only one count was recorded for this clone. The gene calls are TRBV4-3 and TRBJ2-5; D may be TRBD2 (5 bases). V shed 0 bases and J shed 4 bases, with 15 bases lying between them. CDR3 length: 16 residues. Per the germline V gene, CDR1 is LGHNA and CDR2 is YSLEER. CDR3 loop: CASSQDSGSRVETQYF. The CDR3 coding sequence is TGCGCCAGCAGCCAAGATTCGGGGTCGCGGGTAGAGACCCAGTACTTC.

This sequence joins TRBV5-1 and TRBJ1-2; D may be TRBD1 (6 bases). Trimming shortened V by 3 bases and J by 3 bases, and 15 bases separated the two germline ends. This CDR3 has 15 amino acids. The germline V gene encodes CDR1 SGHRS and CDR2 YFSETQ. The CDR3 coding sequence is TGCGCCAGCAGCTCCACCGGGGGGGCTCACTATGGCTACACCTTC. It is translated as CASSSTGGAHYGYTF. The full variable domain, in which reference TRBV5-1 and TRBJ1-2 provide the parts outside the CDR3, is KAGVTQTPRYLIKTRGQQVTLSCSPISGHRSVSWYQQTPGQGLQFLFEYFSETQRNKGNFPGRFSGRQFSNSRSEMNVSTLELGDSALYLCASSSTGGAHYGYTFGSGTRLTVV.

The V and J genes are TRBV27 and TRBJ2-4; either TRBD1 or TRBD2 may fit D (5 bases each). V lost 2 bases, J lost 3 bases, and 11 bases lay in between. Germline CDR1 and CDR2: MNHEY and SMNVEV (reference sequence). The CDR3 totals 15 residues. CDR3 loop: CASSLLGRGKNIQYF. CDR3 sequence (DNA): TGTGCCAGCAGTTTACTGGGACGGGGCAAAAACATTCAGTACTTC.

The chain is built from TRBV5-1 and TRBJ2-1, with D possibly TRBD1 on 6 matching bases. This CDR3 is 15 amino acids long. Looked up from germline, CDR1 is SGHRS and CDR2 is YFSETQ. V lost 1 base and J lost 3, with 11 bases in between. CDR3 residues: CASSLYREGYNEQFF. CDR3 nucleotide sequence: TGCGCCAGCAGCTTGTACAGGGAAGGCTACAATGAGCAGTTCTTC.

V and J are TRBV11-2 and TRBJ2-3; no clear D gene. The germline CDR1 and CDR2 sequences are SGHAT and FQNNGV. V lost 10 bases, J lost 2 bases, and 16 bases lay in between. This CDR3 is built from 14 residues. CDR3 amino acids: CATRKERHTDTQYF. CDR3 nucleotide sequence: TGTGCCACCCGAAAGGAGCGACACACAGATACGCAGTATTTT.

The rearrangement joins TRBV12-5 to TRBJ2-1; D is ambiguous. V lost 2 bases, J lost 0 bases, and 17 bases lay in between. CDR1 is LGHNT and CDR2 is FRNRAP in the germline V gene. This CDR3 contains 18 residues. The CDR3 spells CASGLPRRRTSSYNEQFF. The CDR3 DNA sequence: TGTGCTAGTGGTTTGCCTCGCCGGCGGACGAGCTCCTACAATGAGCAGTTCTTC.

The chain's CDR3 is CSAGTSGSNTGELFF. In DNA form, the CDR3 reads TGCAGCGCCGGGACTAGCGGCTCGAACACCGGGGAGCTGTTTTTT. The genes are TRBV29-1 and TRBJ2-2; TRBD2 matches at 11 bases. V shed 7 bases and J 0 bases; nucleotides not matched to a gene: 4. The CDR3 has 15 amino acids. The germline CDR1 and CDR2 sequences are SQVTM and ANQGSEA.

This chain joins TRBV11-1 and TRBJ2-3; D perhaps matches TRBD2 (7 bases). Germline lookup yields CDR1 SGHAT and CDR2 FQDESV (reference sequence). Trimming cost V 3 bases and J 0 bases, with 16 bases left between them. The CDR3 totals 17 residues. CDR3 nucleotide sequence: TGTGCCAGCAGCTTTGGGGAGGGACAACTTAGCACAGATACGCAGTATTTT. The encoded protein is CASSFGEGQLSTDTQYF.

The rearrangement links TRBV28 to TRBJ2-7; the D is unclear. V lost 4 bases to trimming and J lost 6 bases, with 10 bases between them. The length of the CDR3 is 12 residues. The germline V gene has CDR1 MDHEN and CDR2 SYDVKM. This CDR3 reads CASSSQPPEQYF. In nucleotides, the CDR3 is TGTGCCAGCAGTTCGCAGCCCCCCGAGCAGTACTTC. Using reference TRBV28 and TRBJ2-7 for the parts outside the CDR3, the full variable domain is DVKVTQSSRYLVKRTGEKVFLECVQDMDHENMFWYRQDPGLGLRLIYFSYDVKMKEKGDIPEGYSVSREKKERFSLILESASTNQTSMYLCASSSQPPEQYFGPGTRLTVT.

V gene TRBV7-9 combines with J gene TRBJ2-1, with D perhaps TRBD1 (6 bases). The CDR3 runs 12 residues. Trimming took off 1 base at V and 9 bases at J, with 7 bases between the two ends. The germline V gene has CDR1 SEHNR and CDR2 FQNEAQ (reference sequence). In DNA, the CDR3 is TGTGCCAGCAGCTTAGTGGGGGCTGAGCAGTTCTTC. Translated: CASSLVGAEQFF.

The CDR3 loop reads CATSSRRGPSDTIYF. The CDR3 bases are TGTGCCACCAGCAGCCGCCGGGGGCCTTCAGACACCATATATTTT. V usage is TRBV15 and J usage is TRBJ1-3; D may be TRBD1 (6 bases). V lost 3 bases and J 8 bases, leaving 17 bases between the germline ends. Germline lookup yields CDR1 LNHNV and CDR2 YYDKDF (reference sequence). This CDR3 spans 15 amino acids. The whole variable domain, remainder taken from reference TRBV15 and TRBJ1-3, is DAMVIQNPRYQVTQFGKPVTLSCSQTLNHNVMYWYQQKSSQAPKLLFHYYDKDFNNEADTPDNFQSRRPNTSFCFLDIRSPGLGDTAMYLCATSSRRGPSDTIYFGEGSWLTVV.